The source of this T cell receptor (beta chain) is a study of cytomegalovirus exposure and HLA in healthy donors. The wider study: The approximately 610 first-cohort repertoires shared a platform with the approximately 130 validation repertoires, as reported in a later analysis.

Whole-study findings and limits: The study flagged around 150 TCR beta chains as cytomegalovirus-associated. Published work reported that the classifier diagnosed cytomegalovirus status with high specificity and sensitivity.

The repertoire was sequenced with immunoSEQ multiplex PCR; TCRdb's copy has only in-frame clones and lacks some. This sample has around 300,000 clones, with around 90% found just once. About this clone: Its antigen remains unknown.

The donors were part of the validation cohort, which consisted of 120 subjects and was separate from the first cohort of 666 subjects. CDR1 SQVTM and CDR2 ANQGSEA come from the germline V gene. The CDR3 covers 15 residues. Trimming cost V 4 bases and J 5 bases, with 20 bases left between them. The chain combines TRBV29-1 with TRBJ1-2, with a weak D call TRBD1 (5 bases). The sample taken for sequencing was PBMCs. The TCR was taken from a man aged 30-40 years in good health and CMV-seronegative. CDR3 nucleotide sequence: TGCAGCGTTGCCACGAGCCTGTCCAGGGTGTATGGCTACACCTTC. Amino acid sequence: CSVATSLSRVYGYTF.